A single sample is the source of the 13 T cell receptor beta chains below, sequenced in a study of molecular identifiers for immune sequencing clone quantification. TCRdb called the PCR reads again in MiXCR, with one record for every CDR3 protein. The data contain about 100,000 distinct CDR3 sequences, about 35% of them seen just once; the ten biggest clones take up about 9.7%. Sequenced sample: naive CD8+ T cells from blood, with Jurkat cell RNA spiked in. Subset noted: FACS-sorted CD8+CD4-CCR7+CD45RA+ naive T cells. Receptors were obtained from a human donor in good health. Some libraries in this study had Jurkat cell RNA spiked in.

On this clonotype: Since no conserved phenylalanine or tryptophan closes the CDR3, a read error is the likely cause. This chain connects TRBV7-7 to TRBJ2-5, with D possibly being TRBD2 (5 bases). Germline CDR1 is SSHAT and CDR2 is FNYEAQ (reference sequence). This CDR3 has 16 residues. CDR3 in amino acids: CASSFPPKDGLETQYL. The CDR3 DNA is TGTGCTAGCAGCTTCCCCCCTAAGGACGGACTAGAGACCCAGTACCTC.

This chain connects TRBV27 to TRBJ1-1; D perhaps matches TRBD1 (6 bases). The length of the CDR3 is 13 residues. With 5 bases removed from V and 1 base from J, the gap between germline ends came to 8 bases. Germline V CDR1 and CDR2: MNHEY, SMNVEV (reference sequence). This CDR3 is CASSQTGNTEAFF. The CDR3, as DNA: TGTGCCAGCAGTCAGACAGGGAACACTGAAGCTTTCTTT.

V usage is TRBV2 and J usage is TRBJ2-7, with 7 nucleotides matching TRBD1. Germline values: CDR1 SNHLY, CDR2 FYNNEI. CDR3 length: 14 residues. With 0 bases clipped from V and 6 bases from J, the junction kept 5 bases outside the gene matches. The CDR3 DNA reads TGTGCCAGCAGTGAAGCGCTCAGGGGGTCCGAGCAGTACTTC. Translating gives CASSEALRGSEQYF.

To note about this clonotype: Given a much more abundant clone one base away, this may be a read error. V is TRBV12-3 or TRBV12-4 and J is TRBJ2-5; 7 bases fit TRBD1. This CDR3 spans 15 amino acids. In nucleotides, the CDR3 is TGTGCCAGCAGTGCAGACGGGACAGACAAAGAGCCCCAGTACTTC. Its translation is CASSADGTDKEPQYF.

This chain uses TRBV2 with TRBJ1-1; no reliable D call. From germline, CDR1 is SNHLY and CDR2 FYNNEI. V was cut by 4 bases and J by 6 bases, with 9 bases left in between. The CDR3 extends over 12 amino acids. The CDR3 bases are TGTGCCAGCAGTGCCTTGGACGCTGAAGCTTTCTTT. Amino acid sequence: CASSALDAEAFF.

This sequence joins TRBV11-2 and TRBJ2-5, with 8 bases that match TRBD1. Trimming took 0 bases from V and 4 from J; bases not matched to a gene: 13. Germline CDR1 and CDR2: SGHAT and FQNNGV. The CDR3 runs to 18 residues. Written as DNA, the CDR3 is TGTGCCAGCAGCTTAGAGCTCCAGGGGGCGCGAGTACGAGAGACCCAGTACTTC. It yields the protein CASSLELQGARVRETQYF.

This clonotype was detected ten times or more. The rearrangement links TRBV28 to TRBJ1-5; TRBD1 matches 7 bases. The CDR3 runs to 14 residues. The germline V gene encodes CDR1 MDHEN and CDR2 SYDVKM. V shed 10 bases and J 0 bases; nucleotides not matched to a gene: 6. In DNA, the CDR3 is TGTGCCATTGGGACAGTTTATAGCAATCAGCCCCAGCATTTT. It specifies CAIGTVYSNQPQHF.

This chain joins TRBV15 and TRBJ2-7; D may match TRBD1 or TRBD2 (5 bases each). Per germline, CDR1 LNHNV and CDR2 YYDKDF (reference sequence). The CDR3 length is 16 residues. V lost 6 bases, J lost 1 base, and 19 bases lay in between. CDR3 DNA: TGTGCCACCAGAGCATCGGGACCCGGGCGGTCCTACGAGCAGTACTTC. It specifies CATRASGPGRSYEQYF.

The CDR3 is CASSFGQIYEQYF. CDR3 DNA: TGTGCCAGCAGTTTTGGACAGATCTACGAGCAGTACTTC. This chain uses TRBV12-3 or TRBV12-4 with TRBJ2-7; possible D gene TRBD1, 6 bases. The CDR3 covers 13 residues. V was trimmed by 3 bases and J by 3 bases, leaving 9 bases between them.

This chain links TRBV29-1 with TRBJ2-1; 8 bases align to TRBD1. The CDR3 consists of 13 residues. V trimming: 6 bases; J trimming: 2 bases; junction bases outside the gene matches: 3. CDR1 is SQVTM and CDR2 is ANQGSEA in the germline V gene. CDR3 sequence: CSVTGGAYNEQFF. The CDR3 DNA sequence: TGCAGCGTAACAGGGGGAGCCTACAATGAGCAGTTCTTC.

This clonotype was observed a handful of times. The V call is TRBV7-3, the J call TRBJ2-1, with D unclear. The CDR3 contains 12 residues. CDR1 is SGHTA, CDR2 FQGTGA, per germline. V lost 1 base to trimming and J lost 5 bases, with 3 bases between them. CDR3 nucleotide sequence: TGTGCCAGCAGCTTAATGCACAATGAGCAGTTCTTC. Amino acid sequence: CASSLMHNEQFF.

The table lists this clonotype with many counts. CDR3 DNA: TGTGCCAGCAGCTTGGATCGGGCTAGCGGGAGCTCCTACGAGCAGTACTTC. It codes for CASSLDRASGSSYEQYF. This chain joins TRBV5-5 and TRBJ2-7, with TRBD2 matching 10 bases. From germline, CDR1 is SGHKS and CDR2 YYEKEE (reference sequence). Germline trimming cut 0 bases from V and 0 bases from J; bases unmatched to any gene: 6. The CDR3 length is 17 residues. Filled out from reference TRBV5-5 and TRBJ2-7, the complete variable domain reads DAGVTQSPTHLIKTRGQQVTLRCSPISGHKSVSWYQQVLGQGPQFIFQYYEKEERGRGNFPDRFSARQFPNYSSELNVNALLLGDSALYLCASSLDRASGSSYEQYFGPGTRLTVT.

About this clonotype itself: This may arise from a read error, as a much more abundant clone is one base away. This rearrangement joins TRBV11-2 to TRBJ2-7; weak D call: TRBD2 (6 bases). V lost 8 bases and J 6 bases, leaving 17 bases between the germline ends. Germline CDR1 is SGHAT and CDR2 is FQNNGV. The CDR3 sequence is 13 residues long. Here the CDR3 DNA reads TGTGCCAGCTCGGGGGTCCGGGGATGCGAGCAGTACTTC. It encodes CASSGVRGCEQYF.